Reported below is one T cell receptor (beta chain). Its target is unknown. This entry comes from a study of regulatory T cells in long-lasting Graves disease. Building of the TCR beta libraries involved iRepertoire HTBI primers and Arm-PCR of CDR3 regions. TCRdb recomputed calls from the multiplex PCR reads with MiXCR, one row per CDR3 protein. Among a few hundred thousand distinct CDR3 sequences listed, approximately 12% were seen once. The sample's time point: newly diagnosed GD, antithyroid drugs for less than 3 months. The authors made the TCR library using RNA they extracted from PBMCs. In germline, CDR1 is LNHDA, CDR2 SQIVND (reference sequence). Germline trimming cut 7 bases from V and 8 bases from J; bases unmatched to any gene: 25. The CDR3 is made up of 19 amino acids. Study conclusions and caveats: New patients shared fewer public clonotypes (around 880) than persistent patients did (roughly 2,600).

This sample also belongs to another study, concerning T cells in Graves' hyperthyroidism and ophthalmopathy. This second report adds: A first-round RT-PCR of the TCR CDR3 used the HTBI primer set.

The chain links TRBV19 to TRBJ2-3, with 9 nucleotides matching TRBD2. The clonotype originates from a woman younger than 35 with Graves disease. The sequencing here drew on peripheral blood mononuclear cells (PBMCs), taken at new diagnosis, from a patient treated with antithyroid drugs. CDR3: CASTPRGAGGHLTAGTQYF. The CDR3 coding sequence is TGTGCCAGTACTCCCCGGGGGGCGGGGGGGCATCTGACGGCGGGTACGCAGTATTTT.